This passage covers 7 T cell receptor beta chains from one sample sequenced in a study of OX40 agonist ivuxolimab in advanced cancers. Some clones are missing from TCRdb's copy, which holds only in-frame ones; the method was immunoSEQ multiplex PCR. The sample carries 70,000 to 90,000 clones, 70% to 90% recorded once. The sequencing here drew on CD4+ or CD8+ T cells sorted from blood, taken in a trial of the OX40 agonist ivuxolimab. All receptors come from an adult with an advanced solid tumor such as melanoma, head and neck, liver or kidney cancer.

J is TRBJ2-6 and V is TRBV19; D remains unclear. From germline, CDR1 is LNHDA and CDR2 SQIVND (reference sequence). The CDR3 length is 13 residues. The V and J ends lost 8 bases and 0 bases respectively, with 5 bases between them. CDR3 sequence reads: CASRNSGANVLTF. CDR3 coding DNA: TGTGCCAGTCGGAACTCTGGGGCCAACGTCCTGACTTTC.

The chain is built from TRBV25-1 and TRBJ2-7; 8 bases map to TRBD2. The CDR3 is 16 amino acids. The germline V gene has CDR1 MGHDK and CDR2 SYGVNS. V lost 3 bases and J lost 3; bases outside the gene matches: 10. The CDR3, as DNA: TGTGCCAGCAGTGATTATACCGGGACTAGTCTCTACGAGCAGTACTTC. Translated: CASSDYTGTSLYEQYF.

The genes are TRBV27 and TRBJ2-1; 16 bases line up with TRBD2. The CDR3 covers 15 residues. Germline CDR1 and CDR2: MNHEY and SMNVEV (reference sequence). J gave up 8 bases and V 7 bases, and 5 bases lay outside the gene matches. The CDR3 is CASKRGTSGRDEQFF. For the CDR3, the DNA is TGTGCCAGCAAGAGGGGGACTAGCGGGAGGGATGAGCAGTTCTTC.

The CDR3, as DNA: TGCGCCAGCAGCCAAGAACGGGGGCGGGCCTACGAGCAGTACTTC. This translates into CASSQERGRAYEQYF. This rearrangement joins TRBV4-3 to TRBJ2-7; perhaps D is TRBD1 or TRBD2 (6 bases each). The CDR3 runs 15 residues. The germline gives CDR1 LGHNA, CDR2 YSLEER. V shed 0 bases and J shed 2 bases, with 11 bases lying between them.

This chain joins TRBV19 and TRBJ2-1; 15 positions agree with TRBD2. The CDR3 extends over 17 amino acids. V shed 3 bases, J shed 6 bases, and the junction held 6 bases outside the gene matches. The germline V gene has CDR1 LNHDA and CDR2 SQIVND (reference sequence). In nucleotides, the CDR3 is TGTGCCAGTAGTATGGGGACTAGCGGGAGGATGGCCAATGAGCAGTTCTTC. This encodes CASSMGTSGRMANEQFF.

The chain couples TRBV28 to TRBJ2-4; D may match TRBD1 or TRBD2 (6 bases each). Looked up from germline, CDR1 is MDHEN and CDR2 is SYDVKM. The V and J ends lost 8 bases and 7 bases respectively, with 18 bases between them. The CDR3 sequence is 14 residues long. The CDR3 sequence: CASRGKQGVNIQYF. CDR3 in DNA: TGTGCCAGCCGGGGGAAACAGGGTGTGAACATTCAGTACTTC.

The chain joins TRBV4-3 to TRBJ2-7; possible D gene TRBD2, 6 bases. This CDR3 comprises 14 residues. Germline CDR1 is LGHNA and CDR2 is YSLEER. V lost 1 base and J 3 bases, leaving 10 bases between the germline ends. CDR3 amino acids: CASSQVSGNYEQYF. The CDR3 region has the DNA TGCGCCAGCAGCCAAGTTAGCGGTAACTACGAGCAGTACTTC.